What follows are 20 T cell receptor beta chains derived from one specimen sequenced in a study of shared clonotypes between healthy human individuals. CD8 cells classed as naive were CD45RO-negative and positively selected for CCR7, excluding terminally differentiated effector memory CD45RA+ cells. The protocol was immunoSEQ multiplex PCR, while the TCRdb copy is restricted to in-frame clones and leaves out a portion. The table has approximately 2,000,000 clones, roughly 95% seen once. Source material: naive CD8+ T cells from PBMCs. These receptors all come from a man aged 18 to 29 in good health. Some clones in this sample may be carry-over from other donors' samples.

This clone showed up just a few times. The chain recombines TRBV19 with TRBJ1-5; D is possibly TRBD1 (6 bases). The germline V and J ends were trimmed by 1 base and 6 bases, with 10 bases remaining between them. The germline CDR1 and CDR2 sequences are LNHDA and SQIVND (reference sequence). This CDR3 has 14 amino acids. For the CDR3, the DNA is TGTGCCAGTAGTATAGTGGGGGGGCGTCAGCCCCAGCATTTT. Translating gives CASSIVGGRQPQHF.

CDR3 sequence reads: CASSPGEREFNNEQFF. The CDR3 DNA follows: TGTGCCAGCAGCCCCGGGGAGCGGGAATTTAACAATGAGCAGTTCTTC. The chain has TRBV28 and TRBJ2-1, with TRBD2 identical over 7 bases. CDR1 is MDHEN and CDR2 is SYDVKM in the germline V gene. This CDR3 contains 16 residues. Trimming took 6 bases from V and 5 from J; bases not matched to a gene: 13.

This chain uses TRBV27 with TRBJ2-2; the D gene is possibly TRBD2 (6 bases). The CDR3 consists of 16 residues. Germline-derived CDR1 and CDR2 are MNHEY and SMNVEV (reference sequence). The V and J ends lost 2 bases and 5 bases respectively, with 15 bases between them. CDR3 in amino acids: CASSLGGSIHTGELFF. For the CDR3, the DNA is TGTGCCAGCAGTTTAGGGGGGAGTATCCATACCGGGGAGCTGTTTTTT.

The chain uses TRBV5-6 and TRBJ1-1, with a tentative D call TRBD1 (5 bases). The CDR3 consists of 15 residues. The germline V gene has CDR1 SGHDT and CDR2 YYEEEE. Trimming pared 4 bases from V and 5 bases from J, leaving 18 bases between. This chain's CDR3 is CASSPGPAGGTEAFF. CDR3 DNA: TGTGCCAGCAGCCCGGGCCCAGCTGGGGGAACTGAAGCTTTCTTT.

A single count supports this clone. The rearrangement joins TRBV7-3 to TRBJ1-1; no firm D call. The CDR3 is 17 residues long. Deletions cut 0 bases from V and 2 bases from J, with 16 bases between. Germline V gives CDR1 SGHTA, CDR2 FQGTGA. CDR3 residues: CASSLTGGGRSNTEAFF. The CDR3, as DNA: TGTGCCAGCAGCTTAACGGGCGGTGGACGGTCAAACACTGAAGCTTTCTTT. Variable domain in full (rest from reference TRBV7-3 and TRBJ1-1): GAGVSQTPSNKVTEKGKYVELRCDPISGHTALYWYRQSLGQGPEFLIYFQGTGAADDSGLPNDRFFAVRPEGSVSTLKIQRTERGDSAVYLCASSLTGGGRSNTEAFFGQGTRLTVV.

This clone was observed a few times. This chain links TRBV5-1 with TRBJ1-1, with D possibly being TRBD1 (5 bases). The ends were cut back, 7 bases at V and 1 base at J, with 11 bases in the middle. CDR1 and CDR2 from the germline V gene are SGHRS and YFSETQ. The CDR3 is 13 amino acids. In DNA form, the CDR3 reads TGCGCCAGCGGGACCAACGAGAACACTGAAGCTTTCTTT. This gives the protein CASGTNENTEAFF.

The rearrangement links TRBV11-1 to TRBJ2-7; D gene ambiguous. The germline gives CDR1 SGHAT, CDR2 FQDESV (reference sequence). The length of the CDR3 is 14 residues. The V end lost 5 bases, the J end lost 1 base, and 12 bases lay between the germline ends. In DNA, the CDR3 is TGTGCCAGCAGCCCCCGTTACAGTTCCTACGAGCAGTACTTC. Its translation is CASSPRYSSYEQYF.

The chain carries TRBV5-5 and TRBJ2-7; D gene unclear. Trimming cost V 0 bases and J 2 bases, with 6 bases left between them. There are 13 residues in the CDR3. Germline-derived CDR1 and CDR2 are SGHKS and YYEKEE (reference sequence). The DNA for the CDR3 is TGTGCCAGCAGCTTGGTGATTACCTACGAGCAGTACTTC. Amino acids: CASSLVITYEQYF. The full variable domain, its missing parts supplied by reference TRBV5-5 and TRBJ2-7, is DAGVTQSPTHLIKTRGQQVTLRCSPISGHKSVSWYQQVLGQGPQFIFQYYEKEERGRGNFPDRFSARQFPNYSSELNVNALLLGDSALYLCASSLVITYEQYFGPGTRLTVT.

CDR3 nucleotide sequence: TGCAGCGGGCAGGACCCCACAGATACGCAGTATTTT. Translated, it gives CSGQDPTDTQYF. V and J are TRBV29-1 and TRBJ2-3; D is unresolved. Trimming took off 7 bases at V and 2 bases at J, with 10 bases between the two ends. Germline-derived CDR1 and CDR2 are SQVTM and ANQGSEA. The CDR3 contains 12 residues.

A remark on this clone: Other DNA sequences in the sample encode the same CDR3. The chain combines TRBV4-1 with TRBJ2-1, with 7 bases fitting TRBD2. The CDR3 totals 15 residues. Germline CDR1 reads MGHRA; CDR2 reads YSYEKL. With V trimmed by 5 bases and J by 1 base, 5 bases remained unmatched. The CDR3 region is CASSTRTSSYNEQFF. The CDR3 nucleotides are TGCGCCAGCAGCACCCGGACTAGTTCCTACAATGAGCAGTTCTTC.

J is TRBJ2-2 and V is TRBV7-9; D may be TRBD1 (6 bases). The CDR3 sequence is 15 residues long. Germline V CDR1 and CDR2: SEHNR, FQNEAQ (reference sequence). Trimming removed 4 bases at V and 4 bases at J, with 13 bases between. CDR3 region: CASSSQGSATGELFF. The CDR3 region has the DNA TGTGCCAGCAGCTCCCAGGGGTCGGCCACCGGGGAGCTGTTTTTT.

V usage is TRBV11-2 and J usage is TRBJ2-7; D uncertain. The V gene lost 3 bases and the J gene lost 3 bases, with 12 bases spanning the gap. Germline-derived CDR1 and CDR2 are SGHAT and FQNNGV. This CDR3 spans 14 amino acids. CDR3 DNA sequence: TGTGCCAGCAGCTTCACCGGGCCCCGCTACGAGCAGTACTTC. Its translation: CASSFTGPRYEQYF.

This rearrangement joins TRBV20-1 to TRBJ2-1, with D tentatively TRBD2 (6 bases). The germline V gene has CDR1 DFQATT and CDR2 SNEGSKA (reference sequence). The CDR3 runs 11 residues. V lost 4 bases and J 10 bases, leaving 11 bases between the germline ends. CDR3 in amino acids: CSATPSVEQFF. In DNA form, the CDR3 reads TGCAGTGCTACGCCTAGCGTGGAGCAGTTCTTC.

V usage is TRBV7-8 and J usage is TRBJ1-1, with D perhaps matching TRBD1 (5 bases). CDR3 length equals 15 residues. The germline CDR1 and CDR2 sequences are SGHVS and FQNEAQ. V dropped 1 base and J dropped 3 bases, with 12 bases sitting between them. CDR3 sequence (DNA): TGTGCCAGCAGCTTAGTTGGGGGAGAGGACACTGAAGCTTTCTTT. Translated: CASSLVGGEDTEAFF.

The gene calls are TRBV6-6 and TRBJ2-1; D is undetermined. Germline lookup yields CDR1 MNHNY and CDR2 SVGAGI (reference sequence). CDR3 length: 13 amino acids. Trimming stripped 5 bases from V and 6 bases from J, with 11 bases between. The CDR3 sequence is CASSDQVPNEQFF. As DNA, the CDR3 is TGTGCCAGCAGTGACCAGGTGCCCAATGAGCAGTTCTTC.

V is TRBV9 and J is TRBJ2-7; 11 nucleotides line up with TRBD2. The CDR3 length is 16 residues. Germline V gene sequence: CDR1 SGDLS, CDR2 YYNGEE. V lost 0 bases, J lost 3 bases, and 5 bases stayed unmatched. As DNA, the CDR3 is TGTGCCAGCAGCGTAGACTTGACTAGCGGGAACTACGAGCAGTACTTC. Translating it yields CASSVDLTSGNYEQYF.

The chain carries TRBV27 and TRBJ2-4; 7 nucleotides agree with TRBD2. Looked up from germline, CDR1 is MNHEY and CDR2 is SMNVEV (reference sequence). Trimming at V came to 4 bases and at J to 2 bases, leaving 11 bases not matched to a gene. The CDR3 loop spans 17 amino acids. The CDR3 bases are TGTGCCAGCAGTTCCCTGGGGGGGTCGTTGACCAAAAACATTCAGTACTTC. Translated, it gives CASSSLGGSLTKNIQYF.

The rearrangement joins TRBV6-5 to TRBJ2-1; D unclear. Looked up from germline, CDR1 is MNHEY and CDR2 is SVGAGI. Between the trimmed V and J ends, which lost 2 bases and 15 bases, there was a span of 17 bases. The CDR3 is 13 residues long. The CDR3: CASSYGLGAESFF. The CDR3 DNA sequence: TGTGCCAGCAGTTACGGCCTAGGTGCTGAGTCGTTCTTC.

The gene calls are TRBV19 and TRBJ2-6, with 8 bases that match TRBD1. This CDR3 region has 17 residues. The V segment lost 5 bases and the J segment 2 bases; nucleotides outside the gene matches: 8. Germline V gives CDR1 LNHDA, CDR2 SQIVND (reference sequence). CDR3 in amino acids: CASSPSTTGAGANVLTF. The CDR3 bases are TGTGCCAGTAGTCCTTCAACGACAGGGGCTGGGGCCAACGTCCTGACTTTC. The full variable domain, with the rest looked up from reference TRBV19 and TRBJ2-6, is DGGITQSPKYLFRKEGQNVTLSCEQNLNHDAMYWYRQDPGQGLRLIYYSQIVNDFQKGDIAEGYSVSREKKESFPLTVTSAQKNPTAFYLCASSPSTTGAGANVLTFGAGSRLTVL.

The CDR3 sequence: CASSPTWGGNTGELFF. The CDR3 DNA follows: TGTGCCAGCAGTCCCACCTGGGGGGGGAACACCGGGGAGCTGTTTTTT. The V gene is TRBV6-6, the J gene TRBJ2-2, with TRBD2 matching 7 bases. The germline CDR1 and CDR2 sequences are MNHNY and SVGAGI (reference sequence). The CDR3 is 16 residues long. Trimming took 5 bases from V and 1 from J; bases not matched to a gene: 7.